Below are 25 T cell receptor beta chains sequenced from a single sample in a study of blood T cell repertoires in COVID-19. Libraries were prepared by immunoSEQ multiplex PCR; TCRdb keeps only in-frame clonotypes and omits some of them. The sample lists about 88,000 clones; around nine tenths were seen once. Sequences were obtained from peripheral blood. These receptors originate from a woman older than 75 with acute or convalescent COVID-19.

The chain joins TRBV25-1 to TRBJ1-4; 7 bases line up with TRBD1. The trim removed 2 bases at V and 5 bases at J, leaving 2 bases unmatched. The CDR3 consists of 14 residues. Germline values: CDR1 MGHDK, CDR2 SYGVNS. CDR3 in amino acids: CASSEAGGNEKLFF. Here the CDR3 DNA reads TGTGCCAGCAGTGAAGCAGGGGGGAATGAAAAACTGTTTTTT.

The chain recombines TRBV2 with TRBJ2-7; 8 bases align to TRBD2. This CDR3 spans 16 amino acids. V dropped 5 bases and J dropped 6; count of bases not matched to a gene: 15. Germline CDR1 reads SNHLY; CDR2 reads FYNNEI. The CDR3 DNA sequence: TGTGCCAGCAGTACCCAAGGTGCCCGGACTAGCAGCGAGCAGTACTTC. As protein: CASSTQGARTSSEQYF. Complete variable domain (other parts from reference TRBV2 and TRBJ2-7): EPEVTQTPSHQVTQMGQEVILRCVPISNHLYFYWYRQILGQKVEFLVSFYNNEISEKSEIFDDQFSVERPDGSNFTLKIRSTKLEDSAMYFCASSTQGARTSSEQYFGPGTRLTVT.

This clone was picked up one time. CDR3 sequence: CASSIRDLTNTEAFF. The CDR3 DNA reads as TGCGCCAGCAGCATCAGGGATTTGACGAACACTGAAGCTTTCTTT. The gene calls are TRBV5-1 and TRBJ1-1, with D possibly being TRBD1 (5 bases). V dropped 4 bases and J dropped 1 base, with 14 bases sitting between them. This CDR3 spans 15 amino acids. CDR1 and CDR2 (germline): SGHRS, YFSETQ. The full variable domain, its missing parts supplied by reference TRBV5-1 and TRBJ1-1, is KAGVTQTPRYLIKTRGQQVTLSCSPISGHRSVSWYQQTPGQGLQFLFEYFSETQRNKGNFPGRFSGRQFSNSRSEMNVSTLELGDSALYLCASSIRDLTNTEAFFGQGTRLTVV.

The rearrangement uses TRBV7-9 and TRBJ1-2; D not resolved. V shed 5 bases and J shed 6 bases, with 22 bases lying between them. CDR1 is SEHNR, CDR2 FQNEAQ, per germline (reference sequence). This CDR3 contains 16 residues. This CDR3 is CASSPLPESGVHGYTF. In nucleotides, the CDR3 is TGTGCCAGCAGCCCCCTACCGGAATCGGGTGTGCATGGCTACACCTTC.

The chain is built from TRBV2 and TRBJ1-1; D uncertain. V lost 5 bases and J 0 bases, leaving 13 bases between the germline ends. CDR3 length: 15 residues. Germline V lookup: CDR1 SNHLY, CDR2 FYNNEI. The CDR3 DNA sequence: TGTGCCAGCAGTCCGAGGAGCCTCATGAACACTGAAGCTTTCTTT. It codes for CASSPRSLMNTEAFF.

Points on this clone: In the same sample, other DNA sequences code for this CDR3. V is TRBV19 and J is TRBJ1-2, with D hard to call. Germline CDR1 and CDR2: LNHDA and SQIVND (reference sequence). The CDR3 is 13 amino acids. V was trimmed by 5 bases and J by 0 bases, leaving 7 bases between them. CDR3 nucleotide sequence: TGTGCCAGTAGTTCCGGTACTAACTATGGCTACACCTTC. The encoded protein is CASSSGTNYGYTF.

There are a few counts of this clone. The chain uses TRBV7-3 and TRBJ1-5; D unclear. Per the germline V gene, CDR1 is SGHTA and CDR2 is FQGTGA. The V and J ends lost 1 base and 3 bases respectively, with 10 bases between them. CDR3 length: 15 amino acids. DNA for the CDR3: TGTGCCAGCAGCTTAAAGCCAGGCCCCAATCAGCCCCAGCATTTT. It specifies CASSLKPGPNQPQHF.

The rearrangement links TRBV19 to TRBJ1-3; TRBD1 aligns across 12 bases. V gave up 3 bases and J gave up 3 bases; unmatched junction bases: 12. This CDR3 region has 19 residues. Germline CDR1 is LNHDA and CDR2 is SQIVND (reference sequence). In nucleotides, the CDR3 is TGTGCCAGTAGTATTTCGGGATCGGGACAGGGGGCAGGTGGAAACACCATATATTTT. Protein: CASSISGSGQGAGGNTIYF.

In this sample, this clone turned up once. This chain links TRBV19 with TRBJ1-5; D gene ambiguous. Germline CDR1 is LNHDA and CDR2 is SQIVND (reference sequence). The CDR3 extends over 14 amino acids. Trimming stripped 3 bases from V and 2 bases from J, with 8 bases between. The CDR3 protein is CASSISGGNQPQHF. CDR3 DNA: TGTGCCAGTAGTATTTCCGGGGGCAATCAGCCCCAGCATTTT. Together with reference TRBV19 and TRBJ1-5, the CDR3 gives the full variable domain: DGGITQSPKYLFRKEGQNVTLSCEQNLNHDAMYWYRQDPGQGLRLIYYSQIVNDFQKGDIAEGYSVSREKKESFPLTVTSAQKNPTAFYLCASSISGGNQPQHFGDGTRLSIL.

A single count supports this clone. The chain's CDR3 is CASSQSWRQGHYGYTF. The CDR3 DNA reads TGCGCCAGCAGTCAATCGTGGAGACAGGGACACTATGGCTACACCTTC. V gene TRBV23-1 combines with J gene TRBJ1-2, with 7 bases identical to TRBD1. TRBV23-1 is known as an ORF, though its function is uncertain. V dropped 0 bases and J dropped 3; count of bases not matched to a gene: 7. CDR3 length equals 16 residues.

V gene TRBV28 combines with J gene TRBJ2-2; 9 bases map to TRBD1. V was clipped by 5 bases and J by 6 bases; unmatched bases: 4. Germline values: CDR1 MDHEN, CDR2 SYDVKM. This CDR3 has 14 residues. CDR3 residues: CASSGQGLAGELFF. DNA of the CDR3: TGTGCCAGCAGTGGACAGGGGCTAGCCGGGGAGCTGTTTTTT.

The chain carries TRBV10-3 and TRBJ1-2; D unresolved. The CDR3 loop spans 12 amino acids. The germline CDR1 and CDR2 sequences are ENHRY and SYGVKD. Trimming shortened V by 6 bases and J by 6 bases, and 11 bases separated the two germline ends. The chain's CDR3 is CAIRSENDGYTF. Here the CDR3 DNA reads TGTGCCATCAGATCAGAAAATGATGGCTACACCTTC.

This chain's CDR3 is CAIAPGINTEAFF. CDR3 sequence (DNA): TGTGCCATCGCGCCAGGGATCAACACTGAAGCTTTCTTT. The chain is built from TRBV10-3 and TRBJ1-1, with a possible D match to TRBD1 (5 bases). Trimming cost V 8 bases and J 2 bases, with 12 bases left between them. The CDR3 covers 13 residues. The V gene's germline CDR1 is ENHRY and CDR2 SYGVKD.

This clone was seen more than once but under ten times. The genes are TRBV18 and TRBJ2-5; 7 bases are a match to TRBD2. Germline values: CDR1 KGHSH, CDR2 LQKENI. The length of the CDR3 is 15 residues. Trimming took 3 bases from V and 1 from J; bases not matched to a gene: 5. This chain's CDR3 is CASSPRPGGQETQYF. The DNA for the CDR3 is TGTGCCAGCTCACCCCGCCCGGGAGGCCAAGAGACCCAGTACTTC.

J is TRBJ1-2 and V is TRBV6-5; D not resolved. V lost 2 bases to trimming and J lost 6 bases, with 10 bases between them. Germline V gene sequence: CDR1 MNHEY, CDR2 SVGAGI. There are 13 residues in the CDR3. The CDR3, as DNA: TGTGCCAGCAGTTACGGAAGGGAGAATGGCTACACCTTC. It translates to CASSYGRENGYTF.

J is TRBJ1-2 and V is TRBV19; D is unclear. The germline V gene encodes CDR1 LNHDA and CDR2 SQIVND (reference sequence). CDR3 length equals 16 residues. V gave up 4 bases and J gave up 0 bases, with 15 bases separating them. For the CDR3, the DNA is TGTGCCAGTAGTAATTCAGGCAGTATTCCTAACTATGGCTACACCTTC. Translation: CASSNSGSIPNYGYTF.

The CDR3 here is CASSLGQGETQYF. The CDR3 DNA reads as TGTGCCAGCAGCCTGGGACAGGGGGAGACCCAGTACTTC. This sequence joins TRBV7-2 and TRBJ2-5; 10 nucleotides align to TRBD1. The CDR3 is 13 amino acids. Germline V gene sequence: CDR1 SGHTA, CDR2 FQGNSA. Trimming removed 5 bases from V and 5 bases from J; junction bases left unmatched: 2.

The CDR3 DNA sequence: TGTGCCAGCAGGGGGACAGGGTACACAGATACGCAGTATTTT. Translated: CASRGTGYTDTQYF. V is TRBV2 and J is TRBJ2-3, with 9 bases lining up with TRBD1. V lost 6 bases and J lost 2; bases outside the gene matches: 3. The CDR3 totals 14 residues. Per the germline V gene, CDR1 is SNHLY and CDR2 is FYNNEI.

CDR3 in amino acids: CASSQEFAGEYNEQFF. The CDR3 DNA reads TGCGCCAGCAGCCAAGAATTTGCGGGGGAGTACAATGAGCAGTTCTTC. V is TRBV4-3 and J is TRBJ2-1; 7 bases are a match to TRBD2. CDR3 length: 16 amino acids. Germline V gene lookup returns CDR1 LGHNA and CDR2 YSLEER. The V segment lost 0 bases and the J segment 4 bases; nucleotides outside the gene matches: 6.

The J gene is TRBJ1-6, the V gene TRBV7-3; D may be TRBD1 (5 bases). V lost 2 bases to trimming and J lost 6 bases, with 11 bases between them. The CDR3 has 15 amino acids. CDR1 and CDR2 from the germline V gene are SGHTA and FQGTGA. The CDR3 sequence is CASSLAGSGNSPLHF. The CDR3 coding sequence is TGTGCCAGCAGCTTAGCAGGGTCGGGTAATTCACCCCTCCACTTT.

The CDR3 reads CASSLAGQGAEGYTF. The CDR3 coding sequence is TGCGCCAGCAGCTTGGCCGGGCAGGGGGCAGAGGGCTACACCTTC. The rearrangement uses TRBV5-1 and TRBJ1-2; 8 bases are a match to TRBD1. The CDR3 has 15 residues. V shed 0 bases, J shed 8 bases, and the junction held 9 bases outside the gene matches. Germline V CDR1 and CDR2: SGHRS, YFSETQ. Full variable domain (remainder filled in from reference TRBV5-1 and TRBJ1-2): KAGVTQTPRYLIKTRGQQVTLSCSPISGHRSVSWYQQTPGQGLQFLFEYFSETQRNKGNFPGRFSGRQFSNSRSEMNVSTLELGDSALYLCASSLAGQGAEGYTFGSGTRLTVV.

The chain recombines TRBV18 with TRBJ2-3, with D perhaps TRBD2 (5 bases). This CDR3 comprises 13 residues. Germline assignment: CDR1 KGHSH and CDR2 LQKENI. V lost 3 bases to trimming and J lost 4 bases, with 8 bases between them. The CDR3 DNA reads TGTGCCAGCTCACCCGGGATCGCAGATACGCAGTATTTT. Its translation is CASSPGIADTQYF.

J is TRBJ1-4 and V is TRBV19; D is perhaps TRBD1 (6 bases). Per germline, CDR1 LNHDA and CDR2 SQIVND (reference sequence). This CDR3 has 14 amino acids. V was cut by 6 bases and J by 2 bases, with 10 bases left in between. CDR3 loop: CASSSRGTNEKLFF. The CDR3 nucleotides read TGTGCCAGTAGCAGCAGGGGCACTAATGAAAAACTGTTTTTT.

The chain employs TRBV5-5 and TRBJ1-1; TRBD1 is a possible D gene (6 bases). Germline V gives CDR1 SGHKS, CDR2 YYEKEE (reference sequence). V lost 4 bases and J lost 1, with 17 bases in between. This CDR3 has 16 residues. As DNA, the CDR3 is TGTGCCAGCAGCCGAGGGGGGGCAGCGACGAACACTGAAGCTTTCTTT. Translated, it gives CASSRGGAATNTEAFF.

This chain joins TRBV4-3 and TRBJ1-2; no definite D call. CDR1 and CDR2 (germline): LGHNA, YSLEER. The CDR3 spans 14 residues. The V and J ends lost 1 base and 8 bases respectively, with 14 bases between them. CDR3 bases: TGCGCCAGCAGCCAAGGAAACCGACTCGAGGGCTACACCTTC. This translates into CASSQGNRLEGYTF.